This TCR beta chain emerged from a study of blood T cell repertoires in COVID-19. Turning to the study itself: The United States, Italy and Spain were the sources of the acute and convalescent COVID-19 samples. PBMCs, B-cell-depleted T cells, or T cells were the source of the cDNA or gDNA that made up the material.

All enrollees were roughly 18 to 90 years old and from about 24 US areas. V lost 6 bases and J 6 bases, leaving 10 bases between the germline ends. CDR1 SGHVS and CDR2 FNYEAQ come from the germline V gene. The CDR3 is 12 amino acids. Original processing methods: Reference gene primer amplification gave estimated nucleated cell counts. TCRdb's table, derived via immunoSEQ multiplex PCR, lists solely in-frame clones and lacks some. V and J calls plus clone size are reproduced from that table; the DNA served to infer D and trimming. This table holds about 240,000 clones, around 86% found once. This TCR came from a woman aged 40 to 50 with acute COVID-19. The sample consisted of PBMCs or T cells enriched from blood (not recorded which). V usage is TRBV7-6 and J usage is TRBJ2-3; D gene unclear. CDR3 coding DNA: TGTGCCAGCAGTTCAGCAGCGGATACGCAGTATTTT. This translates into CASSSAADTQYF.